The 8 T cell receptor beta chains listed next were all sequenced from one sample in a study of blood T cell repertoires in COVID-19. Produced via immunoSEQ multiplex PCR; TCRdb's table is partial and in-frame only. The sample contains about 100,000 clones, almost 80% of which appear only once. The sequencing input was peripheral blood. The receptors come from a woman aged 70 to 79 with acute or convalescent COVID-19.

This clone has more than one count but fewer than ten. The V and J genes are TRBV19 and TRBJ1-2; 7 positions match TRBD1. The length of the CDR3 is 14 residues. CDR1 is LNHDA, CDR2 SQIVND, per germline (reference sequence). With V trimmed by 7 bases and J by 8 bases, 13 bases remained unmatched. CDR3 region: CASKAGTDSWGYTF. DNA of the CDR3: TGTGCCAGTAAGGCCGGGACAGACAGTTGGGGCTACACCTTC.

The V gene is TRBV5-4, the J gene TRBJ1-1; a possible D gene is TRBD1 (6 bases). The CDR3 is made up of 14 amino acids. CDR1 is SGHNT and CDR2 is YYREEE in the germline V gene (reference sequence). With 3 bases removed from V and 0 bases from J, the gap between germline ends came to 9 bases. CDR3 DNA: TGTGCCAGCAGCTCTCAGGGGATGAACACTGAAGCTTTCTTT. It yields the protein CASSSQGMNTEAFF.

This rearrangement joins TRBV10-3 to TRBJ2-4, with a weak D call TRBD1 (5 bases). Germline V CDR1 and CDR2: ENHRY, SYGVKD. The CDR3 length is 17 residues. Trimming cost V 0 bases and J 0 bases, with 12 bases left between them. The CDR3 DNA is TGTGCCATCAGTGAGTCGGACAATCACTTAGCCAAAAACATTCAGTACTTC. Amino acids: CAISESDNHLAKNIQYF.

The chain is built from TRBV7-9 and TRBJ1-1; D is undetermined. Germline-derived CDR1 and CDR2 are SEHNR and FQNEAQ (reference sequence). Trimming took 5 bases from V and 1 from J, leaving 11 bases between them. This CDR3 contains 14 residues. The CDR3 DNA follows: TGTGCCAGCAGCCGCGGGGAGGAGAACACTGAAGCTTTCTTT. Its translation is CASSRGEENTEAFF.

The rearrangement joins TRBV5-1 to TRBJ1-2; no reliable D call. Trimming stripped 4 bases from V and 8 bases from J, with 30 bases between. The CDR3 consists of 18 residues. Germline CDR1 SGHRS, CDR2 YFSETQ. In nucleotides, the CDR3 is TGCGCCAGCAGCGTACAGCCGAGCGGGGATGTGCCTATAGGAGGCTACACCTTC. Its protein is CASSVQPSGDVPIGGYTF. Full variable domain (outside the CDR3, taken from reference TRBV5-1 and TRBJ1-2): KAGVTQTPRYLIKTRGQQVTLSCSPISGHRSVSWYQQTPGQGLQFLFEYFSETQRNKGNFPGRFSGRQFSNSRSEMNVSTLELGDSALYLCASSVQPSGDVPIGGYTFGSGTRLTVV.

The V and J genes are TRBV11-1 and TRBJ1-2; the match to TRBD1 covers 7 bases. CDR1 and CDR2 (germline): SGHAT, FQDESV (reference sequence). V was pared by 4 bases and J by 5 bases, with 10 bases of the junction left unmatched. The CDR3 runs to 15 residues. CDR3 residues: CASSYNRGLGYGYTF. DNA of the CDR3: TGTGCCAGCAGCTACAACAGGGGCCTGGGGTATGGCTACACCTTC.

This chain joins TRBV6-5 and TRBJ2-7; 7 bases align to TRBD1. Germline CDR1 MNHEY, CDR2 SVGAGI. Germline trimming cut 4 bases from V and 3 bases from J; bases unmatched to any gene: 6. This CDR3 has 14 amino acids. The CDR3 here is CASSSPGQFYEQYF. In DNA form, the CDR3 reads TGTGCCAGCAGTTCCCCGGGACAGTTCTACGAGCAGTACTTC.

Note on this clone: Distinct nucleotide sequences in the sample also encode this CDR3. The genes are TRBV12-3 or TRBV12-4 and TRBJ1-5; 7 nucleotides align to TRBD1. Trimming took 2 bases from V and 5 from J; bases not matched to a gene: 0. This CDR3 has 13 residues. CDR3 in amino acids: CASSLTGDQPQHF. CDR3 bases: TGTGCCAGCAGTTTAACAGGGGATCAGCCCCAGCATTTT.